The clone carrying this T cell receptor beta chain was detected a few times. Its antigen is undetermined. Both TRBC1 and TRBC2 were covered by a beta constant-region primer of two equimolar oligonucleotides. The ligated cDNA underwent four PCR rounds using SP2 and nested alpha and beta constant-region primers. TCRdb called the UMI-ligation and nested PCR reads again in MiXCR, with one record for every CDR3 protein. The data hold roughly 140,000 distinct CDR3 sequences, with approximately 20% observed a single time. Germline CDR1 reads SQVTM; CDR2 reads ANQGSEA. There are 14 residues in the CDR3. V was pared by 4 bases and J by 1 base, with 11 bases between. The data are from a study of naive and memory T cell subsets. Study results and caveats: A few larger clonotypes appeared in naive repertoires, especially CD8, possibly memory cells re-expressing CD45RA.

The TCR sequence derives from a human donor in good health. Material: naive CD8+ T cells from blood. The V call is TRBV29-1, the J call TRBJ2-1; D is perhaps TRBD1 (6 bases). The CDR3 nucleotides read TGCAGCGTTGGGGGGCAGCCGTCCTACAATGAGCAGTTCTTC. It encodes CSVGGQPSYNEQFF.